This entry concerns a single T cell receptor (beta chain). The antigen is undetermined. The sample originates from a study of T cells in localized non-small cell lung cancer. Overall study findings and caveats: Heterogeneity cannot be ruled out, as sequencing used one tumor region only. Across samples, adjacent lung featured a median 57 of the top 100 tumor clones. Those with higher blood T cell density had longer overall survival. Uninvolved neighboring lung showed the greatest T cell clonality, exceeding tumor.

CDR1 is ENHRY, CDR2 SYGVKD, per germline. The CDR3 contains 13 residues. V gave up 10 bases and J gave up 1 base, with 11 bases separating them. Assay used: immunoSEQ multiplex PCR; TCRdb lists only in-frame clones, some missing. In the table there are approximately 57,000 clones, roughly 90% of which are singletons. The sequences come from peripheral blood, collected before any cancer treatment. This sequence originates from a woman aged 35 to 69 with stage I lung adenocarcinoma. The gene calls are TRBV10-3 and TRBJ2-1; D not certain. CDR3 bases: TGTGCCACGACCGATCTGTCCTACAATGAGCAGTTCTTC. It encodes CATTDLSYNEQFF.